This record looks at one T cell receptor (beta chain) sequence and its context. Antigen specificity is unknown. Trimming cost V 1 base and J 6 bases, with 9 bases left between them. There are 13 residues in the CDR3. Germline values: CDR1 SEHNR, CDR2 FQNEAQ (reference sequence). Random-hexamer reverse transcription was applied to about 0.5 to 1 ug RNA. TCR beta CDR3 was amplified by immunoSEQ covering 54 Vbeta and 13 Jbeta. TCRdb used MiXCR to reprocess the immunoSEQ multiplex PCR reads, holding one entry per CDR3 protein. Altogether approximately 220,000 distinct CDR3 sequences are present, around 90% being singletons, with the ten largest covering about 0.15%. CD8+ and CD4+ T cells from blood underwent TCR beta sequencing. The study used treatment-naive patients who had stable or active relapsing-remitting disease as multiple sclerosis controls. The data are from a study of CD8 T cells in Susac syndrome. Study outcomes and limitations: The TCR sequencing and HLA analysis in the study involved a relatively small number of individuals, as the study acknowledged.

V gene TRBV7-9 combines with J gene TRBJ1-1; D is unclear. The sample was CD8+ T cells from PBMCs. The sequence was collected from a human donor with multiple sclerosis. The CDR3 DNA is TGTGCCAGCAGCTTAGAGCCAGCGGCTGAAGCTTTCTTT. This encodes CASSLEPAAEAFF.